Shown below are 15 T cell receptor beta chains from a single sample sequenced in a study of TIL therapy for anti-PD-1-resistant metastatic lung cancer. This was the immunoSEQ v3 assay. TCRdb's copy holds only in-frame clones and misses some; the assay was immunoSEQ multiplex PCR. The sample consists of some 60,000 clones, 69% of them appearing once. Regarding time point: pre-treatment sample, taken before nivolumab and TIL therapy. This sample comprised blood, obtained at baseline. These receptors came from a person aged 25-80 years with non-small cell lung cancer.

The chain joins TRBV7-2 to TRBJ2-1; TRBD2 might be the D (6 bases). Germline V gene lookup returns CDR1 SGHTA and CDR2 FQGNSA. CDR3 length: 13 amino acids. V was clipped by 6 bases and J by 10 bases, with 16 bases between them. CDR3 in amino acids: CASSSNRAGEQFF. The CDR3 DNA sequence: TGTGCCAGCAGTAGTAATAGAGCGGGCGAGCAGTTCTTC.

This chain connects TRBV6-5 to TRBJ2-7; 7 bases map to TRBD1. The CDR3 contains 12 residues. The germline V gene has CDR1 MNHEY and CDR2 SVGAGI. With 5 bases clipped from V and 4 bases from J, the junction kept 2 bases outside the gene matches. The CDR3 loop reads CASSGTEYEQYF. CDR3 coding DNA: TGTGCCAGCAGTGGGACAGAATACGAGCAGTACTTC.

The chain carries TRBV30 and TRBJ1-4; TRBD1 is a possible D gene (5 bases). The CDR3 consists of 16 residues. Germline V CDR1 and CDR2: GTSNPN, SVGIG (reference sequence). V gave up 1 base and J gave up 2 bases, with 14 bases separating them. CDR3 region: CAWSEGRAGTNEKLFF. The CDR3, as DNA: TGTGCCTGGAGTGAGGGCAGGGCGGGCACTAATGAAAAACTGTTTTTT.

This clone has a handful of counts. J is TRBJ2-3 and V is TRBV7-2, with 7 positions matching TRBD2. J lost 3 bases, V lost 2 bases, and 5 bases had no gene match. The CDR3 length is 15 residues. Germline lookup yields CDR1 SGHTA and CDR2 FQGNSA. This chain's CDR3 is CASSLILRGTDTQYF. CDR3 in DNA: TGTGCCAGCAGCTTAATCCTGCGGGGGACAGATACGCAGTATTTT.

The genes are TRBV6-5 and TRBJ1-2, with D maybe TRBD1 (5 bases). This CDR3 is 10 amino acids long. Germline values: CDR1 MNHEY, CDR2 SVGAGI. V was cut by 8 bases and J by 8 bases, with 9 bases left in between. This CDR3 is CASYNRGYTF. The CDR3 nucleotides are TGTGCCAGCTATAACAGGGGCTACACCTTC.

The chain has TRBV19 and TRBJ2-3; no firm D call. The CDR3 has 14 amino acids. The V and J ends lost 2 bases and 3 bases respectively, with 9 bases between them. Germline V CDR1 and CDR2: LNHDA, SQIVND (reference sequence). Here the CDR3 reads CASSIILRTDTQYF. The CDR3 DNA reads as TGTGCCAGTAGTATAATTCTACGGACAGATACGCAGTATTTT.

This chain joins TRBV6-5 and TRBJ2-1; TRBD2 aligns across 9 bases. Germline trimming cut 7 bases from V and 3 bases from J; bases unmatched to any gene: 4. Germline loops: CDR1 MNHEY, CDR2 SVGAGI. The CDR3 loop spans 14 amino acids. The CDR3 region has the DNA TGTGCCAGCAATCTAGCGGGGAACTACAATGAGCAGTTCTTC. It specifies CASNLAGNYNEQFF.

This chain links TRBV9 with TRBJ2-1; D uncertain. This CDR3 is 12 amino acids long. V shed 1 base and J shed 5 bases, with 4 bases lying between them. Germline CDR1 SGDLS, CDR2 YYNGEE. CDR3 sequence reads: CASSVTDNEQFF. The CDR3 DNA follows: TGTGCCAGCAGCGTAACTGACAATGAGCAGTTCTTC. The full variable domain, its missing parts supplied by reference TRBV9 and TRBJ2-1, is DSGVTQTPKHLITATGQRVTLRCSPRSGDLSVYWYQQSLDQGLQFLIQYYNGEERAKGNILERFSAQQFPDLHSELNLSSLELGDSALYFCASSVTDNEQFFGPGTRLTVL.

V is TRBV7-3 and J is TRBJ1-1; 7 bases fit TRBD1. The CDR3 length is 13 residues. V shed 2 bases and J 8 bases; nucleotides not matched to a gene: 5. Germline lookup yields CDR1 SGHTA and CDR2 FQGTGA. The CDR3 here is CASSLRRDSEAFF. DNA for the CDR3: TGTGCCAGCAGCTTACGCCGGGACAGCGAAGCTTTCTTT.

This clone was picked up one time. CDR3 protein: CASTYRQSAGNTIYF. The DNA for the CDR3 is TGTGCCAGCACCTACAGGCAATCAGCTGGAAACACCATATATTTT. The chain is built from TRBV6-6 and TRBJ1-3; D possibly corresponds to TRBD1 (5 bases). CDR1 and CDR2 (germline): MNHNY, SVGAGI (reference sequence). The CDR3 length is 15 residues. V dropped 7 bases and J dropped 2 bases, with 15 bases sitting between them.

CDR3 sequence reads: CASSYWALGGNTEAFF. The CDR3 nucleotides are TGTGCCAGCAGTTACTGGGCACTAGGGGGGAACACTGAAGCTTTCTTT. The chain is built from TRBV6-5 and TRBJ1-1; TRBD1 is a possible D gene (6 bases). Germline assignment: CDR1 MNHEY and CDR2 SVGAGI. This CDR3 has 16 residues. Trimming removed 1 base from V and 1 base from J, with 13 bases in between.

A remark on this clone: A read error may explain this, as a much larger clone is one base away. V and J are TRBV2 and TRBJ1-5, with D hard to call. This CDR3 is 14 amino acids long. With 5 bases removed from V and 7 bases from J, the gap between germline ends came to 15 bases. The germline CDR1 and CDR2 sequences are SNHLY and FYNNEI. CDR3 region: CASSSIGRSQPQHF. The CDR3 nucleotides read TGTGCCAGCAGTTCCATAGGTAGGAGCCAGCCCCAGCATTTT.

This chain uses TRBV7-6 with TRBJ2-1, with D unclear. CDR1 is SGHVS, CDR2 FNYEAQ, per germline. Trimming took 8 bases from V and 8 from J, leaving 10 bases between them. The CDR3 spans 11 residues. The CDR3 protein is CASGIGHEQFF. The CDR3 DNA follows: TGTGCCAGCGGGATAGGGCATGAGCAGTTCTTC.

The chain is built from TRBV19 and TRBJ2-3, with TRBD2 matching over 7 bases. V lost 5 bases, J lost 5 bases, and 10 bases stayed unmatched. The CDR3 consists of 15 residues. The V gene's germline CDR1 is LNHDA and CDR2 SQIVND (reference sequence). CDR3 DNA sequence: TGTGCCAGTAGTCCCGAACTAGCGAGACAAGATACGCAGTATTTT. Protein sequence: CASSPELARQDTQYF.

The chain carries TRBV19 and TRBJ2-7; D gene uncertain. This CDR3 spans 13 amino acids. Germline V gene lookup returns CDR1 LNHDA and CDR2 SQIVND (reference sequence). The V gene lost 5 bases and the J gene lost 7 bases, with 15 bases spanning the gap. The CDR3 region has the DNA TGTGCCAGTAGTCTACTTACAGAAAGTGAGCAGTACTTC. Amino acids: CASSLLTESEQYF.